This T cell receptor beta chain was found in a study of blood T cells in healthy people across ages. This clonotype was seen only a few times. Its antigen is as yet unknown. Through a sample-barcoded 5' primer and a J-beta primer mix, a second PCR was run for roughly 7 to 12 cycles. TCRdb re-derived calls from the 5' RACE reads in MiXCR, one entry per CDR3 protein. The sample lists about 1,600,000 distinct CDR3 sequences, 42% occurring once. There were at least 6 micrograms of total RNA extracted from every sample. This CDR3 region has 13 residues. The V gene lost 9 bases and the J gene lost 8 bases, with 17 bases spanning the gap. The V gene's germline CDR1 is MNHNS and CDR2 SASEGT. Whole-study findings and limits: Unknown donor CMV status possibly confounded expanded clonotype changes.

This chain connects TRBV6-1 to TRBJ2-1; D is undetermined. The sample comprised blood. The receptor's source is a woman between 18 and 29 years old in good health. CDR3 sequence (DNA): TGTGCCAGGGATGGCCCGGTCGAAGATGAGCAGTTCTTC. It translates to CARDGPVEDEQFF.